Following are 20 T cell receptor beta chains from one sample sequenced in a study of T cell responses to AZD1222 COVID-19 vaccine. TCRdb keeps only in-frame clones here, not all; method: immunoSEQ multiplex PCR. This repertoire shows 68,000 or so clones, 65% to 80% found once; its top ten account for about an eighth. Specimen: peripheral blood, collected on day 0 of AZD1222 vaccination. The receptors shown here come from an adult in good health.

The rearrangement links TRBV30 to TRBJ1-4; TRBD1 might be the D (5 bases). Deletions cut 5 bases from V and 8 bases from J, with 9 bases between. The CDR3 spans 11 residues. Germline V CDR1 and CDR2: GTSNPN, SVGIG (reference sequence). The CDR3, as DNA: TGTGCCTGGGGCAGGGTCGAAAAACTGTTTTTT. Translating it yields CAWGRVEKLFF.

The V and J genes are TRBV7-9 and TRBJ2-6, with 14 bases matching TRBD2. Germline V lookup: CDR1 SEHNR, CDR2 FQNEAQ (reference sequence). V was pared by 6 bases and J by 2 bases, with 6 bases of the junction left unmatched. The CDR3 is made up of 18 amino acids. The CDR3 DNA follows: TGTGCCAGCAGAACTCCGGGACTAGCGGGGGCTGGGGCCAACGTCCTGACTTTC. This encodes CASRTPGLAGAGANVLTF.

This rearrangement joins TRBV19 to TRBJ1-5; no reliable D call. CDR1 and CDR2 (germline): LNHDA, SQIVND (reference sequence). V lost 4 bases, J lost 9 bases, and 16 bases lay in between. The CDR3 covers 14 residues. The CDR3 is CASSKGSNIGPQHF. As DNA, the CDR3 is TGTGCCAGTAGTAAAGGATCCAATATCGGGCCCCAGCATTTT.

The gene calls are TRBV12-5 and TRBJ2-3; D unresolved. The CDR3 consists of 14 residues. CDR1 and CDR2 from the germline V gene are LGHNT and FRNRAP. Trimming took 5 bases from V and 2 from J, leaving 11 bases between them. CDR3 sequence (DNA): TGTGCTAGTGGTGATACTCCGAACACAGATACGCAGTATTTT. Its protein is CASGDTPNTDTQYF.

CDR3 nucleotide sequence: TGTGCCAGCAGTTCAGGTTTAGCCAAAAACATTCAGTACTTC. Encoded protein: CASSSGLAKNIQYF. V usage is TRBV27 and J usage is TRBJ2-4; D uncertain. CDR1 is MNHEY and CDR2 is SMNVEV in the germline V gene (reference sequence). This CDR3 is 14 amino acids long. Deletions cut 4 bases from V and 0 bases from J, with 7 bases between.

The CDR3 loop reads CASRTPTAYGYTF. The CDR3 DNA follows: TGTGCCAGCAGAACACCAACGGCCTATGGCTACACCTTC. V is TRBV11-2 and J is TRBJ1-2; D is undetermined. V lost 6 bases and J 4 bases, leaving 12 bases between the germline ends. The CDR3 is 13 amino acids. Germline V gives CDR1 SGHAT, CDR2 FQNNGV.

The chain uses TRBV5-1 and TRBJ2-7; D unresolved. Per germline, CDR1 SGHRS and CDR2 YFSETQ. This CDR3 is built from 15 residues. V was clipped by 0 bases and J by 1 base, with 11 bases between them. The chain's CDR3 is CASSLGIGHSYEQYF. The DNA for the CDR3 is TGCGCCAGCAGCTTGGGGATTGGGCATTCCTACGAGCAGTACTTC. The variable domain in full, completed from reference TRBV5-1 and TRBJ2-7, reads KAGVTQTPRYLIKTRGQQVTLSCSPISGHRSVSWYQQTPGQGLQFLFEYFSETQRNKGNFPGRFSGRQFSNSRSEMNVSTLELGDSALYLCASSLGIGHSYEQYFGPGTRLTVT.

With regard to this clone: Within the sample, other DNA sequences also encode this same CDR3. The genes are TRBV29-1 and TRBJ2-7, with 7 bases matching TRBD1. V lost 1 base and J lost 0; bases outside the gene matches: 3. Germline values: CDR1 SQVTM, CDR2 ANQGSEA. The CDR3 extends over 14 amino acids. The CDR3 DNA reads as TGCAGCGTTGAAGCGCCAGGGGGCTCCTACGAGCAGTACTTC. Translating gives CSVEAPGGSYEQYF.

The chain carries TRBV10-1 and TRBJ1-3, with D hard to call. The CDR3 is made up of 14 amino acids. Germline V lookup: CDR1 WNHNN, CDR2 SYGVQD (reference sequence). V gave up 3 bases and J gave up 0 bases, with 6 bases separating them. The CDR3 DNA reads as TGCGCCAGCAGTGAAGGAAGCTCTGGAAACACCATATATTTT. Translated: CASSEGSSGNTIYF.

J is TRBJ2-1 and V is TRBV6-2 or TRBV6-3; D might be TRBD1 or TRBD2, each matching 5 bases. The V gene's germline CDR1 is MNHEY and CDR2 SVGEGT. V lost 0 bases and J 10 bases, leaving 22 bases between the germline ends. The CDR3 is 17 residues long. The CDR3 spells CASSYSGARAGSKEQFF. CDR3 nucleotides: TGTGCCAGCAGTTACTCCGGGGCGAGGGCAGGGTCAAAAGAGCAGTTCTTC.

The CDR3 sequence: CASSVSASLSYYNEQFF. Here the CDR3 DNA reads TGTGCCAGCAGCGTATCCGCCTCCTTATCCTATTACAATGAGCAGTTCTTC. The genes are TRBV9 and TRBJ2-1; no definite D call. The CDR3 has 17 amino acids. Trimming took off 1 base at V and 4 bases at J, with 18 bases between the two ends. Germline CDR1 and CDR2: SGDLS and YYNGEE.

V is TRBV2 and J is TRBJ1-6; possibly TRBD1 for D (6 bases). Germline V gives CDR1 SNHLY, CDR2 FYNNEI. The CDR3 has 13 amino acids. V shed 7 bases and J shed 13 bases, with 17 bases lying between them. This CDR3 is CASILDSVSPLHF. In DNA, the CDR3 is TGTGCCAGCATTCTGGACAGTGTATCCCCCCTCCACTTT.

The V call is TRBV7-9, the J call TRBJ2-1; perhaps TRBD1 as D (5 bases). Trimming pared 4 bases from V and 4 bases from J, leaving 11 bases between. The germline V gene encodes CDR1 SEHNR and CDR2 FQNEAQ (reference sequence). The CDR3 covers 14 residues. The CDR3 sequence: CASSSPDTYNEQFF. CDR3 DNA sequence: TGTGCCAGCAGCTCACCGGACACTTACAATGAGCAGTTCTTC.

The chain is built from TRBV11-2 and TRBJ2-5, with 10 positions matching TRBD2. V trimming: 2 bases; J trimming: 5 bases; junction bases outside the gene matches: 14. Germline V gene sequence: CDR1 SGHAT, CDR2 FQNNGV. The CDR3 is 18 amino acids. The CDR3 coding sequence is TGTGCCAGCAGCTTACCTAGCGGGGGTTCCCTCGGGGGGGAGACCCAGTACTTC. Residues: CASSLPSGGSLGGETQYF.

The CDR3 region has the DNA TGTGCCAGTAGACGACTAGCGGGCACAGATACGCAGTATTTT. It specifies CASRRLAGTDTQYF. The rearrangement joins TRBV27 to TRBJ2-3; 9 nucleotides match TRBD2. CDR1 and CDR2 from the germline V gene are MNHEY and SMNVEV (reference sequence). Trimming at V came to 9 bases and at J to 1 base, leaving 5 bases not matched to a gene. This CDR3 contains 14 residues.

The chain employs TRBV6-5 and TRBJ2-5, with unresolved D. Germline V lookup: CDR1 MNHEY, CDR2 SVGAGI. The CDR3 covers 13 residues. V was clipped by 5 bases and J by 2 bases, with 9 bases between them. The CDR3 DNA reads TGTGCCAGCAGTATAAACCAGCAAGAGACCCAGTACTTC. It encodes CASSINQQETQYF.

The chain uses TRBV5-1 and TRBJ2-5; weak D call: TRBD1 (7 bases). The germline V and J ends were trimmed by 3 bases and 0 bases, with 18 bases remaining between them. The CDR3 runs to 17 residues. Germline V gene data show CDR1 as SGHRS and CDR2 as YFSETQ. The CDR3 region is CASSSGLARGDQETQYF. The CDR3 bases are TGCGCCAGCAGCTCGGGTCTGGCCAGGGGGGACCAAGAGACCCAGTACTTC.

V gene TRBV7-2 combines with J gene TRBJ2-5; no reliable D call. V was clipped by 0 bases and J by 3 bases, with 8 bases between them. CDR3 size: 14 residues. Germline CDR1 SGHTA, CDR2 FQGNSA. The CDR3 DNA follows: TGTGCCAGCAGCTTAGCTTTGCTAAAAGAGACCCAGTACTTC. Translated: CASSLALLKETQYF.

CDR3 sequence: CASSLGTVVGETQYF. The DNA for the CDR3 is TGCGCCAGCAGCTTAGGGACTGTAGTCGGAGAGACCCAGTACTTC. The rearrangement links TRBV5-1 to TRBJ2-5, with D perhaps matching TRBD2 (6 bases). This CDR3 has 15 residues. From germline, CDR1 is SGHRS and CDR2 YFSETQ. Trimming stripped 2 bases from V and 4 bases from J, with 15 bases between. The variable domain in full, completed from reference TRBV5-1 and TRBJ2-5, reads KAGVTQTPRYLIKTRGQQVTLSCSPISGHRSVSWYQQTPGQGLQFLFEYFSETQRNKGNFPGRFSGRQFSNSRSEMNVSTLELGDSALYLCASSLGTVVGETQYFGPGTRLLVL.

The J gene is TRBJ2-3, the V gene TRBV10-2; 8 nucleotides agree with TRBD1. Germline-derived CDR1 and CDR2 are WSHSY and SAAADI. This CDR3 spans 16 amino acids. Trimming cost V 6 bases and J 5 bases; bases outside gene matches: 13. CDR3 sequence reads: CASSDPGGFGRDTQYF. The DNA for the CDR3 is TGCGCCAGCAGCGACCCAGGGGGCTTCGGAAGAGATACGCAGTATTTT.